A selection of T cell receptor beta chains follows, all from one sample in a study of T cell responses to AZD1222 COVID-19 vaccine. TCRdb keeps only in-frame clones here, not all; method: immunoSEQ multiplex PCR. The table includes about 110,000 clones, around 84% detected once. The sample consisted of peripheral blood, taken on day 0 of AZD1222 vaccination. Receptors were obtained from an adult in good health. Both conserved end residues are part of each CDR3. A D gene is named only where the DNA matches it firmly. Only some rows state a clone size, as once, few, many or a class for expanded clones.

j_call v_call clone_size d_call cdr3_aa cdr3_nt
TRBJ1-5 TRBV2 . . CASSVVPDQPQHF TGTGCCAGCAGTGTAGTGCCCGATCAGCCCCAGCATTTT
TRBJ2-5 TRBV7-9 . TRBD2 CASSSTSGGAQETQYF TGTGCCAGCAGCTCGACTAGCGGGGGGGCCCAAGAGACCCAGTACTTC
TRBJ1-2 TRBV7-5 . . CVRSFGQGDGYTF TGTGTCAGAAGCTTCGGACAGGGCGATGGCTACACCTTC
TRBJ2-7 TRBV24-1 . TRBD1 CATSDPRDSYYEQYF TGTGCCACCAGTGATCCCCGGGACAGCTACTACGAGCAGTACTTC
TRBJ1-1 TRBV29-1 . . CSEGGGVRWTEAFF TGCAGCGAGGGCGGGGGGGTGCGTTGGACTGAAGCTTTCTTT
TRBJ1-5 TRBV7-8 . . CASSLRDGDETKQHF TGTGCCAGCAGCTTACGGGACGGAGACGAGACGAAACAGCATTTT
TRBJ2-5 TRBV30 . TRBD1 CAWGTGYLETQYF TGTGCCTGGGGGACAGGCTACCTAGAGACCCAGTACTTC
TRBJ2-7 TRBV6-5 few . CASSYSLAPFNGEQYF TGTGCCAGCAGTTACTCTTTGGCACCCTTTAATGGCGAGCAGTACTTC
TRBJ2-3 TRBV5-5 . TRBD2 CASSLGIAGGFTDTQYF TGTGCCAGCAGCTTGGGAATAGCGGGGGGATTCACAGATACGCAGTATTTT
TRBJ2-1 TRBV7-2 once TRBD2 CASSFPGLARHEQFF TGTGCCAGCAGCTTTCCGGGACTAGCTAGGCATGAGCAGTTCTTC
TRBJ1-6 TRBV10-3 once TRBD1 CAIGGTGGRSPLHF TGTGCCATCGGGGGGACAGGGGGACGATCACCCCTCCACTTT
TRBJ2-7 TRBV24-1 once TRBD2 CATSDLNSASGAYEQYF TGTGCCACCAGTGATTTGAACTCGGCTAGCGGGGCCTACGAGCAGTACTTC
TRBJ2-7 TRBV3-1/TRBV3-2 . TRBD1 CASSPTQGRRAYEQYF TGTGCCAGCAGCCCAACACAGGGGCGCCGCGCCTACGAGCAGTACTTC
TRBJ1-2 TRBV9 . . CASQDVQGGGYTF TGTGCCAGCCAAGATGTACAGGGTGGTGGCTACACCTTC
TRBJ1-6 TRBV4-3 few . CASRFLHAVDSRSPLHF TGCGCCAGCAGATTTTTGCATGCGGTGGACAGCAGGTCACCCCTCCACTTT
TRBJ2-2 TRBV5-1 few . CASSRGRETGELFF TGCGCCAGCAGCAGGGGCCGGGAGACCGGGGAGCTGTTTTTT
TRBJ1-2 TRBV19 . . CASSKTRWGFGYTF TGTGCCAGTAGTAAGACCCGATGGGGCTTTGGCTACACCTTC
TRBJ2-1 TRBV4-1 . . CASSPPIGRQFF TGCGCCAGCAGCCCACCTATCGGACGGCAGTTCTTC
TRBJ2-7 TRBV19 . . CASSMEGTYSYEQYF TGTGCCAGTAGTATGGAGGGGACCTACTCCTACGAGCAGTACTTC
TRBJ2-1 TRBV5-4 . TRBD1 CASSSGQDNEQFF TGTGCCAGCAGCTCAGGACAGGACAATGAGCAGTTCTTC
TRBJ2-2 TRBV3-1/TRBV3-2 . TRBD1 CASSQRQGDTGELFF TGTGCCAGCAGCCAGAGACAGGGTGACACCGGGGAGCTGTTTTTT
TRBJ1-2 TRBV24-1 . . CATSDLEGGYTF TGTGCCACCAGTGATTTGGAGGGCGGCTACACCTTC
TRBJ1-6 TRBV10-2 . TRBD1 CASESGTGDSPLHF TGCGCCAGCGAATCCGGGACAGGGGATTCACCCCTCCACTTT
TRBJ2-3 TRBV7-3 . . CASSPRTSDTQYF TGTGCCAGCAGCCCCCGGACATCAGATACGCAGTATTTT
TRBJ1-3 TRBV5-1 . . CASSVTGFSGNTIYF TGCGCCAGCAGCGTGACAGGCTTCTCTGGAAACACCATATATTTT
TRBJ2-1 TRBV18 . TRBD2 CASSPKLAGDNEQFF TGTGCCAGCTCACCGAAGCTAGCGGGGGACAATGAGCAGTTCTTC
TRBJ2-2 TRBV5-8 . TRBD2 CASRSLAGPNTGELFF TGTGCCAGCAGATCCCTAGCGGGCCCGAACACCGGGGAGCTGTTTTTT
TRBJ2-1 TRBV7-9 many . CASSSRQLWEQFF TGTGCCAGCAGCTCTCGACAGCTCTGGGAGCAGTTCTTC
TRBJ2-1 TRBV7-3 few . CASSSAPSSYNEQFF TGTGCCAGCAGCTCCGCACCGAGCTCCTACAATGAGCAGTTCTTC
TRBJ2-1 TRBV7-7 . . CASSPGRSIGSYNEQFF TGTGCCAGCAGCCCAGGACGGTCCATTGGCTCCTACAATGAGCAGTTCTTC
TRBJ2-5 TRBV12-3/TRBV12-4 . . CASSPTGQETQYF TGTGCCAGCAGCCCGACAGGACAAGAGACCCAGTACTTC
TRBJ1-1 TRBV27 . TRBD1 CASSGTGGYTEAFF TGTGCCAGCAGTGGGACAGGGGGATATACTGAAGCTTTCTTT
TRBJ1-2 TRBV3-1/TRBV3-2 . . CASSPRKGNGYTF TGTGCCAGCAGCCCCCGGAAGGGGAATGGCTACACCTTC
TRBJ1-4 TRBV6-5 . . CASSYGGGPLFF TGTGCCAGCAGTTACGGTGGGGGACCCCTGTTTTTT
TRBJ2-1 TRBV2 . . CASNLERNEQFF TGTGCCAGCAACCTCGAGAGGAATGAGCAGTTCTTC
TRBJ1-1 TRBV30 . TRBD1 CAWSLSGTGGSWGGF TGTGCCTGGAGCTTATCCGGGACAGGGGGGAGTTGGGGAGGTTTT
TRBJ2-7 TRBV7-9 . TRBD1 CASSPQTGKYEQYF TGTGCCAGCAGCCCCCAGACAGGGAAATACGAGCAGTACTTC